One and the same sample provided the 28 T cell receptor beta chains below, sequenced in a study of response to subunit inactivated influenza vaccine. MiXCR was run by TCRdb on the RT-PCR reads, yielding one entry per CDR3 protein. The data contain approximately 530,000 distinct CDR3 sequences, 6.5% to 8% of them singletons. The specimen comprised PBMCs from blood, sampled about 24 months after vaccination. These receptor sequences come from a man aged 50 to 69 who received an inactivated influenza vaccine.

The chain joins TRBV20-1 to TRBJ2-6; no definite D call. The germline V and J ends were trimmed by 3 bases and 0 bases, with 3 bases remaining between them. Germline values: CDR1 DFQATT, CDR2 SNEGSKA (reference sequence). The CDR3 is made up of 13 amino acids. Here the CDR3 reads CSARFSGANVLTF. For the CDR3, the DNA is TGCAGTGCTAGGTTCTCTGGGGCCAACGTCCTGACTTTC.

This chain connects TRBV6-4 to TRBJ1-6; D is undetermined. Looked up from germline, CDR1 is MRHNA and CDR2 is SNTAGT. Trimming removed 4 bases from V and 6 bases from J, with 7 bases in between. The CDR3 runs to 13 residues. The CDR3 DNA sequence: TGTGCCAGCAGTGTACAGCTTAATTCACCCCTCCACTTT. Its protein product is CASSVQLNSPLHF.

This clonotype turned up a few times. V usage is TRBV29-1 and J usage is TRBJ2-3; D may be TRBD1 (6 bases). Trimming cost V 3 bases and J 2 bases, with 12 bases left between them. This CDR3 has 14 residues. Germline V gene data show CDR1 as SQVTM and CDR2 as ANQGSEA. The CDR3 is CSVDVEGVTDTQYF. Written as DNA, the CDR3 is TGCAGCGTTGATGTTGAGGGGGTCACAGATACGCAGTATTTT.

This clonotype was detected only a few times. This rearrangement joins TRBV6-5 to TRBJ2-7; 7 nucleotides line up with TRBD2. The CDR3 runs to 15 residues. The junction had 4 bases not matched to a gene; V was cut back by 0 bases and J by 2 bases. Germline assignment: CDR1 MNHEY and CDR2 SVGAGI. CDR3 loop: CASSYSGGSAYEQYF. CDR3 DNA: TGTGCCAGCAGTTACTCGGGGGGGTCGGCCTACGAGCAGTACTTC.

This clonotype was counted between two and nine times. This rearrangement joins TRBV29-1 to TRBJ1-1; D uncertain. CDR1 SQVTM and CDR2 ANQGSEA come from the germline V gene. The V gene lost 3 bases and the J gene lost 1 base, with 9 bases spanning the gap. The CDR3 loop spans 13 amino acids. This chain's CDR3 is CSVDLTGNTEAFF. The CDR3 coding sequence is TGCAGCGTTGACCTCACGGGGAACACTGAAGCTTTCTTT.

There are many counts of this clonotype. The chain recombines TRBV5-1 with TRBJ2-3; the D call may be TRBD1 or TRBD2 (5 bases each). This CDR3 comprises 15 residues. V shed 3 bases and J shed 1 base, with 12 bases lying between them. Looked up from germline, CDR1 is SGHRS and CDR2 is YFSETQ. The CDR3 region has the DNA TGCGCCAGCAGCTCCGGGACCCCCGGCACAGATACGCAGTATTTT. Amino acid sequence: CASSSGTPGTDTQYF.

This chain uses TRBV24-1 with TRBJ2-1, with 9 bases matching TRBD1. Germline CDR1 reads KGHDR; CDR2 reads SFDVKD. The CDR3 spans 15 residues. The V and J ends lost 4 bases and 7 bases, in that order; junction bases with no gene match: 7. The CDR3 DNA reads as TGTGCCACCAGTGAACCGGGACAGGGTCTAAATGAGCAGTTCTTC. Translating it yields CATSEPGQGLNEQFF.

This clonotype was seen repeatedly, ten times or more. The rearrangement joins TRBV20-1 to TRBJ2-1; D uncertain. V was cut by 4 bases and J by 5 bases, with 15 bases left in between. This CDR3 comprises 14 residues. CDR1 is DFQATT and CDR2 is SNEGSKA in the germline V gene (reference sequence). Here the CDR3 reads CSAIVPPNNNEQFF. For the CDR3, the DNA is TGCAGTGCTATTGTACCCCCCAATAACAATGAGCAGTTCTTC.

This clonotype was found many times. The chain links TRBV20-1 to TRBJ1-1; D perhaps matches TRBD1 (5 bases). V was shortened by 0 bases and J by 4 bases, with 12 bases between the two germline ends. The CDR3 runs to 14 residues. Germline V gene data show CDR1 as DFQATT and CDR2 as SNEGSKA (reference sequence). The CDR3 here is CSARDARGRTEAFF. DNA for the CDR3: TGCAGTGCTAGAGACGCAAGGGGACGCACTGAAGCTTTCTTT.

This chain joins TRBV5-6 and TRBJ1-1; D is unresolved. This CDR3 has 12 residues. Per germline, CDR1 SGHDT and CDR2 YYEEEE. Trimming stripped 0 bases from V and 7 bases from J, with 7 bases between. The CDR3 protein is CASSLASGEAFF. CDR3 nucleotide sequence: TGTGCCAGCAGCTTGGCTAGCGGTGAAGCTTTCTTT.

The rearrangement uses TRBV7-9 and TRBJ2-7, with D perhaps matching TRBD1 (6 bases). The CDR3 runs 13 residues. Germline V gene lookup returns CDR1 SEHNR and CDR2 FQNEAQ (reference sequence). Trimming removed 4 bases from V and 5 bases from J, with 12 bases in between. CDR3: CASSYNRVNEQYF. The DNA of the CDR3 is TGTGCCAGCAGCTATAACAGGGTAAACGAGCAGTACTTC.

The CDR3 DNA reads as TGTGCCATCCGTACAGGGGGCGAGAACACTGAAGCTTTCTTT. This translates into CAIRTGGENTEAFF. The J gene is TRBJ1-1, the V gene TRBV10-3; 9 bases align to TRBD1. The V and J ends lost 8 bases and 1 base, in that order; junction bases with no gene match: 5. The germline V gene has CDR1 ENHRY and CDR2 SYGVKD. The length of the CDR3 is 14 residues.

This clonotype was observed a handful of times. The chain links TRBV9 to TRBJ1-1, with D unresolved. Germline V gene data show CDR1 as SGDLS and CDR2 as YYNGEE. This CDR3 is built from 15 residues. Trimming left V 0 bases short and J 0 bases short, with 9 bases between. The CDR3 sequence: CASSVATKMNTEAFF. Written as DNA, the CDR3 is TGTGCCAGCAGCGTAGCGACAAAGATGAACACTGAAGCTTTCTTT. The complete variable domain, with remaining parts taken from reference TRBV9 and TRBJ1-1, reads DSGVTQTPKHLITATGQRVTLRCSPRSGDLSVYWYQQSLDQGLQFLIQYYNGEERAKGNILERFSAQQFPDLHSELNLSSLELGDSALYFCASSVATKMNTEAFFGQGTRLTVV.

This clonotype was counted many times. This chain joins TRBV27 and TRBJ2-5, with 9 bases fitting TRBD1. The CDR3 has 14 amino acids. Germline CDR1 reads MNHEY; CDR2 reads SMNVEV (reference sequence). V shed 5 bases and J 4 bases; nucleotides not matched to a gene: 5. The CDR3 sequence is CASSPWTGVETQYF. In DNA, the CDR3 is TGTGCCAGCAGTCCTTGGACAGGGGTAGAGACCCAGTACTTC.

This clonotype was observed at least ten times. The CDR3 DNA follows: TGTGCCAGCAGTTACGGGGACAGTTCCTACAATGAGCAGTTCTTC. Its translation is CASSYGDSSYNEQFF. V gene TRBV6-5 combines with J gene TRBJ2-1, with 7 bases matching TRBD1. Germline lookup yields CDR1 MNHEY and CDR2 SVGAGI. V lost 2 bases to trimming and J lost 1 base; unmatched junction nucleotides: 2. The length of the CDR3 is 15 residues.

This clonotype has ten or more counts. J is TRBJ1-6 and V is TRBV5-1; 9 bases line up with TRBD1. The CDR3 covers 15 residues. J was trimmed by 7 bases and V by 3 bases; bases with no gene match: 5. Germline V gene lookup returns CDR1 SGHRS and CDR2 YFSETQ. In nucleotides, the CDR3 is TGCGCCAGCAGCTACGTCGGGACAGGGAATTCACCCCTCCACTTT. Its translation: CASSYVGTGNSPLHF.

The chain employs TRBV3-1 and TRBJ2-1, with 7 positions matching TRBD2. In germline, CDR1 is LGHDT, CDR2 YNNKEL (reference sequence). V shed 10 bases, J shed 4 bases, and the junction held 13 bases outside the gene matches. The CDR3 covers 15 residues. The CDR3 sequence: CATCDTGGPYNEQFF. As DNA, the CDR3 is TGTGCCACCTGTGATACGGGGGGTCCATACAATGAGCAGTTCTTC.

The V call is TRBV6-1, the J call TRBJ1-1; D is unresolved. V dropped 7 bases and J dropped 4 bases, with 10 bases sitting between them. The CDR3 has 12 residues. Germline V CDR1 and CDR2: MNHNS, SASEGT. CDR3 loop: CASNKGSTEAFF. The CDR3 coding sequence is TGTGCCAGCAACAAGGGAAGCACTGAAGCTTTCTTT.

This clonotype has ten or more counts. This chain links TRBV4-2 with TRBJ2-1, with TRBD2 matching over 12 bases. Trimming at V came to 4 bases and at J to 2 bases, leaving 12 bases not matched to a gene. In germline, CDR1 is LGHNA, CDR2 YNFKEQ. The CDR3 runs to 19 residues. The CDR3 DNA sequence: TGTGCCAGCAGCCCCCGGAGGCTAGCGGGGGGGTCGACCTACAATGAGCAGTTCTTC. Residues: CASSPRRLAGGSTYNEQFF.

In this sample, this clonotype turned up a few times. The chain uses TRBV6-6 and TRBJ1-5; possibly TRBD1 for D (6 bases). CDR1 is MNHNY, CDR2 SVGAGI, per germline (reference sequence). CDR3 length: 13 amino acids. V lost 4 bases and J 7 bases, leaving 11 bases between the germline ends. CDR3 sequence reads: CASSSEQGQPQHF. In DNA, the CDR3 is TGTGCCAGCAGTTCAGAACAGGGACAGCCCCAGCATTTT.

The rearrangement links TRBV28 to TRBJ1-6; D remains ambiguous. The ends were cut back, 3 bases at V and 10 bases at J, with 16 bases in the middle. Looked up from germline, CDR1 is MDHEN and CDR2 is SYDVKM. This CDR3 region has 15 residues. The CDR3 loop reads CASSFSALSGSPLHF. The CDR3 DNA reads TGTGCCAGCAGTTTCTCCGCCCTAAGTGGGTCACCCCTCCACTTT.

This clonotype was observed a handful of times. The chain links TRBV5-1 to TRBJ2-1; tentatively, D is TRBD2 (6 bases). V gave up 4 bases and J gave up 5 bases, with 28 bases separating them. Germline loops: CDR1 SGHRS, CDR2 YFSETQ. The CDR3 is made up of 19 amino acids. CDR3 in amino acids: CASSLRVVAGTVSDNEQFF. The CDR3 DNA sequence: TGCGCCAGCAGCCTACGGGTAGTGGCCGGGACTGTATCGGACAATGAGCAGTTCTTC. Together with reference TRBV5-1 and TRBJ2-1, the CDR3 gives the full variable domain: KAGVTQTPRYLIKTRGQQVTLSCSPISGHRSVSWYQQTPGQGLQFLFEYFSETQRNKGNFPGRFSGRQFSNSRSEMNVSTLELGDSALYLCASSLRVVAGTVSDNEQFFGPGTRLTVL.

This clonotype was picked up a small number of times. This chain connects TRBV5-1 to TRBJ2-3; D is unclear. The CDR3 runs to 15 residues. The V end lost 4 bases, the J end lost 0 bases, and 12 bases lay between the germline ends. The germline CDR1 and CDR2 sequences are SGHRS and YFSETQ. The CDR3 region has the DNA TGCGCCAGCAGCCCCACAGCTTATAGCACAGATACGCAGTATTTT. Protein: CASSPTAYSTDTQYF.

Here the CDR3 DNA reads TGCAGTGCGGGACTAGCGGGAGCCCGGGACAATGAGCAGTTCTTC. Amino acids: CSAGLAGARDNEQFF. The chain is built from TRBV20-1 and TRBJ2-1; 14 bases align to TRBD2. The V segment lost 6 bases and the J segment 5 bases; nucleotides outside the gene matches: 6. Germline values: CDR1 DFQATT, CDR2 SNEGSKA (reference sequence). This CDR3 is 15 amino acids long.

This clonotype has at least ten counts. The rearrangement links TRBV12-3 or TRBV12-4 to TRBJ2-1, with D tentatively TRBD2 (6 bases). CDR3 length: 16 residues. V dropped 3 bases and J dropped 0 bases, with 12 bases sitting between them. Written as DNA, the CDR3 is TGTGCCAGCAGTTTCGAAGGGGACTCCTCCTACAATGAGCAGTTCTTC. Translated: CASSFEGDSSYNEQFF.

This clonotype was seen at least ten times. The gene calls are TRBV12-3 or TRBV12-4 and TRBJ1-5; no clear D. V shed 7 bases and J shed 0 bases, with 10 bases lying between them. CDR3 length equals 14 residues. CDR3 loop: CASTAGNSNQPQHF. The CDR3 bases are TGTGCCAGCACGGCGGGGAATAGCAATCAGCCCCAGCATTTT.

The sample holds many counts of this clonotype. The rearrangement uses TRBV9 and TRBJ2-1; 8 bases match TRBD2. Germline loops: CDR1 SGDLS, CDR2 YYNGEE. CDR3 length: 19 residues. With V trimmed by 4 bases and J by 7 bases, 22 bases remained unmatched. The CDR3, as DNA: TGTGCCAGCAGCCCCCCCCGGTTGGTAGCGGGGCGAGGTGTGAATGAGCAGTTCTTC. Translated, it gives CASSPPRLVAGRGVNEQFF. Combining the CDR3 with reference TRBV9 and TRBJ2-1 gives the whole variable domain DSGVTQTPKHLITATGQRVTLRCSPRSGDLSVYWYQQSLDQGLQFLIQYYNGEERAKGNILERFSAQQFPDLHSELNLSSLELGDSALYFCASSPPRLVAGRGVNEQFFGPGTRLTVL.

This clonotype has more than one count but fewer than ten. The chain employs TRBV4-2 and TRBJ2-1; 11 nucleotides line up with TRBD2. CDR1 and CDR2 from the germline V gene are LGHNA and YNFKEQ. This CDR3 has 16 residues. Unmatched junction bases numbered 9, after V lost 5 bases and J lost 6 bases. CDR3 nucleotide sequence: TGTGCCAGCAGCGATCACGGACTAGCGGGCACCAATGAGCAGTTCTTC. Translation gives CASSDHGLAGTNEQFF.